This section outlines one T cell receptor (beta chain) sequence together with its context. Its antigen is as yet unknown. This sample stems from a study of human thymus T cells. The ends were cut back, 7 bases at V and 2 bases at J, with 16 bases in the middle. Germline assignment: CDR1 MNHEY and CDR2 SMNVEV (reference sequence). This CDR3 comprises 15 residues. Study outcomes and limitations: The authors found apparently biased V and J gene usage in thymic and blood repertoires. Related research described strongly overlapping thymic repertoires in unrelated people.

TCRdb's table, derived via immunoSEQ multiplex PCR, lists solely in-frame clones and lacks some. The sample contains some 72,000 clones, approximately 97% of which appear only once. The study used thymus tissue resected during corrective heart surgery. Donors were healthy Finnish babies undergoing corrective operations for congenital heart defects. This receptor was identified in a boy younger than two with a congenital heart defect but otherwise immunologically healthy. Input material: thymus tissue. The rearrangement links TRBV27 to TRBJ2-3, with D possibly TRBD2 on 6 matching bases. CDR3 loop: CASTPQEGPTDTQYF. For the CDR3, the DNA is TGTGCCAGCACCCCACAGGAGGGACCCACAGATACGCAGTATTTT.